One and the same sample provided the 14 T cell receptor beta chains below, sequenced in a study of human T cells and chemical hapten exposure. Described time point: patch test 1, 2 weeks after DPC sensitization. Treatment denoted: therapeutic diphenylcyclopropenone sensitization with weekly scalp DPC. TCRdb independently ran MiXCR on the RACE reads; one entry per CDR3 protein. The repertoire holds some 170,000 distinct CDR3 sequences, with about 20% as singletons. The sample consisted of whole blood, taken in connection with sensitization to the hapten diphenylcyclopropenone (DPC). The source of these receptors is a woman between 50 and 59 years old with alopecia areata. Some clones in this sample may be carry-over from other donors' samples.

This chain joins TRBV5-1 and TRBJ2-3; possible D gene TRBD2, 6 bases. CDR3 length: 16 residues. V was shortened by 3 bases and J by 0 bases, with 14 bases between the two germline ends. The germline CDR1 and CDR2 sequences are SGHRS and YFSETQ. CDR3 amino acids: CASSSPGLTSTDTQYF. In DNA form, the CDR3 reads TGCGCCAGCAGCTCCCCGGGACTTACGAGCACAGATACGCAGTATTTT.

This chain joins TRBV7-3 and TRBJ1-1, with D possibly TRBD1 on 5 matching bases. Germline-derived CDR1 and CDR2 are SGHTA and FQGTGA. The V end lost 6 bases, the J end lost 4 bases, and 12 bases lay between the germline ends. The CDR3 totals 13 residues. CDR3 amino acids: CASSSGQGTEAFF. In nucleotides, the CDR3 is TGTGCCAGCAGTTCAGGACAAGGCACTGAAGCTTTCTTT.

This clonotype occurred a few times. This chain uses TRBV12-3 or TRBV12-4 with TRBJ1-4, with D unclear. The CDR3 totals 12 residues. V dropped 3 bases and J dropped 13 bases, with 12 bases sitting between them. The CDR3 DNA is TGTGCCAGCAGTTTGGACGCACACGGACTGTTTTTT. This translates into CASSLDAHGLFF.

This clonotype has a count of ten or more. The CDR3 DNA is TGTGCCAGCAGTTTCCGACAGGGCAACTCCTATAATTCACCCCTCCACTTT. Protein sequence: CASSFRQGNSYNSPLHF. This chain uses TRBV12-3 or TRBV12-4 with TRBJ1-6; 7 nucleotides match TRBD1. Losses at the gene ends were 3 bases for V and 0 bases for J; bases not matched to a gene: 5. The CDR3 spans 17 residues.

This clonotype was detected only a few times. The rearrangement joins TRBV29-1 to TRBJ1-5; D is possibly TRBD1 (6 bases). Per the germline V gene, CDR1 is SQVTM and CDR2 is ANQGSEA. The germline V and J ends were trimmed by 5 bases and 0 bases, with 11 bases remaining between them. The CDR3 is 14 amino acids. The chain's CDR3 is CSVTTGYSNQPQHF. The CDR3, as DNA: TGCAGCGTTACGACAGGTTATAGCAATCAGCCCCAGCATTTT.

This clonotype was counted a few times. This chain connects TRBV11-3 to TRBJ2-2; D might be TRBD1 (5 bases). CDR1 and CDR2 from the germline V gene are SGHNT and YENEEA. The CDR3 extends over 13 amino acids. The V end was cut by 5 bases, the J end by 6 bases, with 10 bases between. CDR3 bases: TGTGCCAGCAGCCCCAGGGTAGCCGGGGAGCTGTTTTTT. Translation gives CASSPRVAGELFF. Variable domain in full (rest from reference TRBV11-3 and TRBJ2-2): EAGVVQSPRYKIIEKKQPVAFWCNPISGHNTLYWYLQNLGQGPELLIRYENEEAVDDSQLPKDRFSAERLKGVDSTLKIQPAELGDSAVYLCASSPRVAGELFFGEGSRLTVL.

This clonotype has only a few counts. The chain uses TRBV29-1 and TRBJ2-1; 7 positions agree with TRBD1. The CDR3 is made up of 14 amino acids. Germline V lookup: CDR1 SQVTM, CDR2 ANQGSEA. J lost 0 bases, V lost 7 bases, and 6 bases had no gene match. The CDR3 here is CSAGTVPSYNEQFF. The CDR3 nucleotides read TGCAGCGCAGGGACAGTACCCTCCTACAATGAGCAGTTCTTC.

The chain is built from TRBV10-1 and TRBJ2-7, with 8 bases identical to TRBD2. The CDR3 extends over 14 amino acids. CDR1 WNHNN and CDR2 SYGVQD come from the germline V gene (reference sequence). J gave up 2 bases and V 7 bases, and 7 bases lay outside the gene matches. CDR3 DNA sequence: TGCGCCAGCAAGGGTGGCGGGAGGACCTACGAGCAGTACTTC. It is translated as CASKGGGRTYEQYF.

This clonotype was seen only a few times. The chain has TRBV20-1 and TRBJ2-7; TRBD1 agrees at 10 bases. Germline V gene data show CDR1 as DFQATT and CDR2 as SNEGSKA (reference sequence). This CDR3 is built from 13 residues. CDR3 sequence: CSAPGQGLYEQYF. CDR3 nucleotides: TGCAGCGCGCCGGGACAGGGGCTCTACGAGCAGTACTTC.

The chain couples TRBV20-1 to TRBJ2-7, with a tentative D call TRBD2 (6 bases). V dropped 3 bases and J dropped 2 bases, with 14 bases sitting between them. Germline CDR1 reads DFQATT; CDR2 reads SNEGSKA (reference sequence). This CDR3 is 14 amino acids long. The CDR3 sequence: CSASDGTAPYEQYF. Here the CDR3 DNA reads TGCAGTGCTAGCGACGGGACTGCACCCTACGAGCAGTACTTC.

This clonotype showed up just a few times. V and J are TRBV19 and TRBJ1-5; tentative D call: TRBD1 (5 bases). The V and J ends lost 7 bases and 3 bases respectively, with 10 bases between them. Germline V gene data show CDR1 as LNHDA and CDR2 as SQIVND (reference sequence). This CDR3 region has 13 residues. The CDR3 DNA sequence: TGTGCCAGTAACAGACAGTCCAATCAGCCCCAGCATTTT. Residues: CASNRQSNQPQHF.

This chain uses TRBV29-1 with TRBJ1-1; D not resolved. Germline assignment: CDR1 SQVTM and CDR2 ANQGSEA. CDR3 length: 13 amino acids. V was trimmed by 1 base and J by 3 bases, leaving 9 bases between them. CDR3 sequence: CSVEGVGYTEAFF. The CDR3 coding sequence is TGCAGCGTTGAAGGGGTCGGGTACACTGAAGCTTTCTTT.

This clonotype was seen a handful of times. The chain couples TRBV2 to TRBJ1-4, with D possibly being TRBD1 (6 bases). Germline assignment: CDR1 SNHLY and CDR2 FYNNEI. Trimming removed 7 bases at V and 6 bases at J, with 18 bases between. This CDR3 has 15 residues. CDR3 loop: CASIREGQGYEKLFF. The DNA of the CDR3 is TGTGCCAGCATTCGGGAAGGTCAGGGGTATGAAAAACTGTTTTTT. The complete variable domain, with remaining parts taken from reference TRBV2 and TRBJ1-4, reads EPEVTQTPSHQVTQMGQEVILRCVPISNHLYFYWYRQILGQKVEFLVSFYNNEISEKSEIFDDQFSVERPDGSNFTLKIRSTKLEDSAMYFCASIREGQGYEKLFFGSGTQLSVL.

The chain couples TRBV2 to TRBJ2-1; 15 bases agree with TRBD2. V dropped 1 base and J dropped 10; count of bases not matched to a gene: 11. This CDR3 is 18 amino acids long. The germline CDR1 and CDR2 sequences are SNHLY and FYNNEI. The CDR3 coding sequence is TGTGCCAGCAGTGAAGTATCCGGGACTAGCGGGAGGAGTGGGGAGCAGTTCTTC. It is translated as CASSEVSGTSGRSGEQFF. Full variable domain (outside the CDR3, taken from reference TRBV2 and TRBJ2-1): EPEVTQTPSHQVTQMGQEVILRCVPISNHLYFYWYRQILGQKVEFLVSFYNNEISEKSEIFDDQFSVERPDGSNFTLKIRSTKLEDSAMYFCASSEVSGTSGRSGEQFFGPGTRLTVL.